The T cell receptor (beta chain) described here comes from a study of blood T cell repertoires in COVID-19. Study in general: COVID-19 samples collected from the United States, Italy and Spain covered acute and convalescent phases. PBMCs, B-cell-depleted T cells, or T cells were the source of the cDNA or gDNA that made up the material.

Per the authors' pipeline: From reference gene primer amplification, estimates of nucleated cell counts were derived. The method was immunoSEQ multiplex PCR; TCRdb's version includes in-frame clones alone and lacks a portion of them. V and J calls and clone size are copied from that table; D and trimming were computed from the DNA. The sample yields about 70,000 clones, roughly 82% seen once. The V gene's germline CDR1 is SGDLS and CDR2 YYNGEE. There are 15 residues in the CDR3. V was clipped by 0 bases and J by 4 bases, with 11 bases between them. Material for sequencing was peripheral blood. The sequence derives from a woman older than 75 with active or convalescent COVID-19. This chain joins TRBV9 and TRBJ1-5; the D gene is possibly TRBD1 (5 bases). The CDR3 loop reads CASSVGGGWNQPQHF. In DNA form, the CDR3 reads TGTGCCAGCAGCGTAGGGGGGGGTTGGAATCAGCCCCAGCATTTT.